The 5 T cell receptor beta chains below come from one sample, sequenced in a study of blood T cells in healthy people across ages. A second PCR of roughly 7 to 11 cycles used a sample-barcoded 5' primer and a J-beta primer mix. Via MiXCR, TCRdb re-called the 5' RACE reads, giving one row per CDR3 protein. The sample lists about 1.5 million distinct CDR3 sequences; roughly two fifths were seen once. The sample consisted of blood. These TCRs come from a young woman in good health.

The rearrangement uses TRBV7-3 and TRBJ2-1; 9 bases agree with TRBD2. With 2 bases clipped from V and 2 bases from J, the junction kept 4 bases outside the gene matches. This CDR3 is 16 amino acids long. Germline-derived CDR1 and CDR2 are SGHTA and FQGTGA. The DNA for the CDR3 is TGTGCCAGCAGCTTACTACCTAGCGGGACCTACAATGAGCAGTTCTTC. Translating gives CASSLLPSGTYNEQFF.

The J gene is TRBJ1-1, the V gene TRBV10-3; D may be TRBD1 (6 bases). Looked up from germline, CDR1 is ENHRY and CDR2 is SYGVKD. The CDR3 length is 13 residues. V was pared by 10 bases and J by 1 base, with 13 bases between. CDR3 nucleotide sequence: TGTGCCACCTCGGACAGTGCGAACACTGAAGCTTTCTTT. Translated, it gives CATSDSANTEAFF.

A few counts support this clonotype. The chain employs TRBV6-2 or TRBV6-3 and TRBJ2-1, with 10 bases matching TRBD2. The CDR3 totals 13 residues. CDR1 is MNHEY, CDR2 SVGEGT, per germline. V dropped 8 bases and J dropped 4; count of bases not matched to a gene: 2. CDR3 DNA: TGTGCCAGCGAGCGGGAGGGTTACAATGAGCAGTTCTTC. This encodes CASEREGYNEQFF.

This chain uses TRBV6-6 with TRBJ2-3; D may be TRBD1 or TRBD2 (6 bases each). Between the trimmed V and J ends, which lost 7 bases and 4 bases, there was a span of 9 bases. Germline values: CDR1 MNHNY, CDR2 SVGAGI (reference sequence). The CDR3 loop spans 12 amino acids. The CDR3 coding sequence is TGTGCCAGCACGGGGGCGGCAGATACGCAGTATTTT. It codes for CASTGAADTQYF.

The chain is built from TRBV10-2 and TRBJ2-1, with 10 bases identical to TRBD2. Germline V gene data show CDR1 as WSHSY and CDR2 as SAAADI. J was trimmed by 7 bases and V by 8 bases; bases with no gene match: 11. The CDR3 is made up of 15 amino acids. The CDR3 is CASEDPGTSENEQFF. CDR3 DNA sequence: TGCGCCAGCGAAGACCCCGGGACTAGCGAGAATGAGCAGTTCTTC.